Each of the 11 T cell receptor beta chains below was sequenced from the same sample in a study of blood T cell repertoires in COVID-19. Using immunoSEQ multiplex PCR, the repertoire was profiled, and TCRdb retains in-frame clones only, with some absent. The sample carries about 99,000 clones, over 75% recorded once. The sequencing input was peripheral blood. Receptors originate from a human donor in a cohort sampled during active or convalescent COVID-19.

V and J are TRBV7-7 and TRBJ2-3; 7 positions agree with TRBD1. The V segment lost 2 bases and the J segment 6 bases; nucleotides outside the gene matches: 2. This CDR3 has 13 amino acids. Germline V gives CDR1 SSHAT, CDR2 FNYEAQ (reference sequence). The CDR3 protein is CASSLRQGDTQYF. CDR3 coding DNA: TGTGCCAGCAGCTTAAGACAGGGCGATACGCAGTATTTT.

The chain is built from TRBV12-3 or TRBV12-4 and TRBJ1-1; 10 nucleotides align to TRBD1. The CDR3 sequence is 13 residues long. The V and J ends lost 3 bases and 10 bases, in that order; junction bases with no gene match: 5. CDR3 DNA: TGTGCCAGCAGTTTGACAGGGGGCGGAGGAGCTTTCTTT. This translates into CASSLTGGGGAFF.

CDR3 sequence: CASSSDRGPYNEQFF. The CDR3 region has the DNA TGTGCCAGCAGTTCGGACAGGGGCCCCTACAATGAGCAGTTCTTC. The chain employs TRBV5-4 and TRBJ2-1; 9 bases are a match to TRBD1. Losses at the gene ends were 5 bases for V and 2 bases for J; bases not matched to a gene: 5. Germline-derived CDR1 and CDR2 are SGHNT and YYREEE (reference sequence). The CDR3 totals 15 residues.

This clone has only one observation. The chain has TRBV18 and TRBJ2-6; possibly TRBD1 for D (5 bases). Trimming pared 2 bases from V and 2 bases from J, leaving 7 bases between. Germline loops: CDR1 KGHSH, CDR2 LQKENI. CDR3 size: 15 residues. The CDR3: CASSPGAPGANVLTF. The CDR3, as DNA: TGTGCCAGCTCACCAGGGGCCCCTGGGGCCAACGTCCTGACTTTC.

This clone was counted a few times. The genes are TRBV7-9 and TRBJ1-3, with 12 bases that match TRBD1. The J segment lost 2 bases and the V segment lost 2 bases, leaving 10 bases of the junction unmatched. Per the germline V gene, CDR1 is SEHNR and CDR2 is FQNEAQ (reference sequence). This CDR3 comprises 19 residues. The CDR3 loop reads CASSLRGTGGPIAGNTIYF. CDR3 sequence (DNA): TGTGCCAGCAGCTTAAGAGGGACAGGGGGCCCGATAGCTGGAAACACCATATATTTT.

This clone showed up just once. The J gene is TRBJ1-5, the V gene TRBV7-9; 7 bases line up with TRBD1. The junction had 7 bases not matched to a gene; V was cut back by 5 bases and J by 6 bases. In germline, CDR1 is SEHNR, CDR2 FQNEAQ (reference sequence). The CDR3 loop spans 14 amino acids. The CDR3 DNA follows: TGTGCCAGCAGCGGGACAGTTAGGGGTCAGCCCCAGCATTTT. Translated: CASSGTVRGQPQHF.

V is TRBV10-3 and J is TRBJ2-5; 10 nucleotides align to TRBD1. The CDR3 sequence is 14 residues long. The germline V gene has CDR1 ENHRY and CDR2 SYGVKD. Losses at the gene ends were 7 bases for V and 3 bases for J; bases not matched to a gene: 5. The CDR3 here is CAINQDRGKETQYF. The DNA for the CDR3 is TGTGCCATCAACCAGGACAGGGGGAAAGAGACCCAGTACTTC.

This chain uses TRBV12-3 or TRBV12-4 with TRBJ2-7; a possible D gene is TRBD2 (5 bases). The CDR3 has 13 residues. The V end was cut by 2 bases, the J end by 2 bases, with 7 bases between. This chain's CDR3 is CASSLLGAYEQYF. Here the CDR3 DNA reads TGTGCCAGCAGTTTACTGGGAGCCTACGAGCAGTACTTC.

The rearrangement joins TRBV7-2 to TRBJ2-2; 15 positions match TRBD2. J gave up 6 bases and V 5 bases, and 7 bases lay outside the gene matches. The CDR3 totals 17 residues. Germline CDR1 SGHTA, CDR2 FQGNSA. CDR3: CASSKRGLAGGAGELFF. In nucleotides, the CDR3 is TGTGCCAGCAGCAAGAGGGGACTAGCGGGGGGTGCCGGGGAGCTGTTTTTT.

V gene TRBV5-8 combines with J gene TRBJ1-1, with D tentatively TRBD1 (5 bases). Germline loops: CDR1 SGHTS, CDR2 YDEGEE. V lost 2 bases to trimming and J lost 10 bases, with 18 bases between them. The CDR3 loop spans 14 amino acids. CDR3 nucleotide sequence: TGTGCCAGCAGCTTTGGGGGGGTCGTGAATGGAGCTTTCTTT. It encodes CASSFGGVVNGAFF.

The chain links TRBV9 to TRBJ2-4; D is ambiguous. Per the germline V gene, CDR1 is SGDLS and CDR2 is YYNGEE. V shed 4 bases and J shed 5 bases, with 7 bases lying between them. The CDR3 is 12 amino acids. CDR3 loop: CASSLTENIQYF. The CDR3 DNA reads as TGTGCCAGCAGCCTTACAGAAAACATTCAGTACTTC.